These 4 T cell receptor beta chains came from one sample sequenced in a study of identical twins. Using its own MiXCR run on the 5' RACE reads, TCRdb lists one record per CDR3 protein. Counted here are about 340,000 distinct CDR3 sequences, 8.5% to 10% occurring once; the ten biggest clones make up about 8.1%. The sequenced sample consisted of naive T cells sorted from blood. The receptors shown here come from a woman aged 50 to 60 in good health.

The rearrangement links TRBV12-3 or TRBV12-4 to TRBJ2-1; TRBD1 aligns across 7 bases. The CDR3 is 14 amino acids. V gave up 6 bases and J gave up 6 bases; unmatched junction bases: 8. CDR3 nucleotides: TGTGCCAGCAGCCGGGACAGCAAGACCAATGAGCAGTTCTTC. Translating gives CASSRDSKTNEQFF.

This clonotype occurred many times. This chain connects TRBV6-2 or TRBV6-3 to TRBJ2-3; D is unclear. Looked up from germline, CDR1 is MNHEY and CDR2 is SVGEGT. With 6 bases removed from V and 3 bases from J, the gap between germline ends came to 7 bases. CDR3 length equals 12 residues. The CDR3 here is CASSRRTDTQYF. The CDR3 DNA follows: TGTGCCAGCAGCCGGAGAACAGATACGCAGTATTTT.

The chain joins TRBV20-1 to TRBJ1-4; maybe TRBD1 (5 bases). Per the germline V gene, CDR1 is DFQATT and CDR2 is SNEGSKA (reference sequence). V lost 4 bases and J lost 7, with 10 bases in between. The CDR3 is made up of 12 amino acids. CDR3 sequence (DNA): TGCAGTGCTAAGGGGATTAGTGAAAAACTGTTTTTT. Residues: CSAKGISEKLFF.

This clonotype appeared a few times. J is TRBJ2-1 and V is TRBV9; TRBD1 aligns across 9 bases. V lost 4 bases, J lost 3 bases, and 5 bases stayed unmatched. The CDR3 is made up of 15 amino acids. Germline-derived CDR1 and CDR2 are SGDLS and YYNGEE. The CDR3 nucleotides read TGTGCCAGCAGCACCCGACAGGGGGGCTACAATGAGCAGTTCTTC. Translation: CASSTRQGGYNEQFF.